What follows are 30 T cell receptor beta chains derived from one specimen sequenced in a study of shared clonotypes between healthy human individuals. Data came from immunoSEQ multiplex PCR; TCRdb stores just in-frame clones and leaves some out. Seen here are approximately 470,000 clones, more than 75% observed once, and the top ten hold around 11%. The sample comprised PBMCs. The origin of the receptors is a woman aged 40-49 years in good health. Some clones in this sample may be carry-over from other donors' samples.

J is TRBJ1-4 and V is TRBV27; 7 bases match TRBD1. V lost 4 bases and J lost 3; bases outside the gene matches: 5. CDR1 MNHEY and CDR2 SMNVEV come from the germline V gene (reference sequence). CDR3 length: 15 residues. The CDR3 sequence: CASSSEGAANEKLFF. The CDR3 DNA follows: TGTGCCAGCAGTTCCGAGGGGGCTGCTAATGAAAAACTGTTTTTT.

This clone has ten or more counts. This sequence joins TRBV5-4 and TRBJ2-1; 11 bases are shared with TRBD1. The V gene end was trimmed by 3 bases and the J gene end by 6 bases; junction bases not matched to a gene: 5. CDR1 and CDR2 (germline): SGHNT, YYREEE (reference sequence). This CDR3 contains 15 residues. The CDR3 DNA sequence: TGTGCCAGCAGCTCTGGACAGGGGGCTTTCAATGAGCAGTTCTTC. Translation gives CASSSGQGAFNEQFF.

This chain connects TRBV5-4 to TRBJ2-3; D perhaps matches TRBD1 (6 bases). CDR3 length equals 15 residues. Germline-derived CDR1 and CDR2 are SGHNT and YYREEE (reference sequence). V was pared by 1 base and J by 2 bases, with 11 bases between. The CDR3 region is CASSLTGPYTDTQYF. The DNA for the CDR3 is TGTGCCAGCAGCTTGACAGGGCCCTACACAGATACGCAGTATTTT.

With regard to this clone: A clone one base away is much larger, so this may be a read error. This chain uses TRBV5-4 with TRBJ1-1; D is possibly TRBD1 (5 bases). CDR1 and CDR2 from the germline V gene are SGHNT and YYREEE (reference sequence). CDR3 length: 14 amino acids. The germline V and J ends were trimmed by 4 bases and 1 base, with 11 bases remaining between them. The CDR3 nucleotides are TGTGCCAGCAGCCCCGGGACGGGGAACACTGAAGCTTTCTTT. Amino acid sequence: CASSPGTGNTEAFF.

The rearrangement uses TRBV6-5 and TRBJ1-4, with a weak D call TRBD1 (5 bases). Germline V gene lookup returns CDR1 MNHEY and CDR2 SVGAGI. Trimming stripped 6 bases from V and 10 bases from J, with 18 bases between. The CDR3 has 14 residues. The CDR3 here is CASRRDSPEGKLFF. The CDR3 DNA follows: TGTGCCAGCAGGCGGGACTCTCCCGAAGGAAAACTGTTTTTT.

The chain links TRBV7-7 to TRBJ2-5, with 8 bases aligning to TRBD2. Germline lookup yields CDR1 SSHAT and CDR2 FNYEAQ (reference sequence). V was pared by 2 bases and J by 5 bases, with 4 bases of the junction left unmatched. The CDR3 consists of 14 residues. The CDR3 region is CASSLTSGSETQYF. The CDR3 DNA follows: TGTGCCAGCAGCTTAACGAGCGGGAGTGAGACCCAGTACTTC.

The CDR3 reads CASSRAGGRTNEKLFF. DNA for the CDR3: TGCGCCAGCAGCCGGGCCGGGGGTCGTACTAATGAAAAACTGTTTTTT. The chain joins TRBV4-3 to TRBJ1-4; D possibly corresponds to TRBD1 (5 bases). Looked up from germline, CDR1 is LGHNA and CDR2 is YSLEER. This CDR3 has 16 residues. Trimming took 4 bases from V and 2 from J, leaving 14 bases between them.

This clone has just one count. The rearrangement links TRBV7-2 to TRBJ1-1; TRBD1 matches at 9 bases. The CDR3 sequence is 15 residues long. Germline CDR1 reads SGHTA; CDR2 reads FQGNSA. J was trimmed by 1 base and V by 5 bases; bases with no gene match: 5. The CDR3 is CASSPGDRENTEAFF. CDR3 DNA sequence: TGTGCCAGCAGCCCGGGGGACAGGGAGAACACTGAAGCTTTCTTT.

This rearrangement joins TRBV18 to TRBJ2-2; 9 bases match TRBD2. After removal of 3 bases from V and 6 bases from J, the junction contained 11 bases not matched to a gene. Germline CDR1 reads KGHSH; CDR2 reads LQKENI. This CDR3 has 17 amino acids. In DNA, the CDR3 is TGTGCCAGCTCACCTAACTTAGCGGGAGCGAGCGCCGGGGAGCTGTTTTTT. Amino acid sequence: CASSPNLAGASAGELFF. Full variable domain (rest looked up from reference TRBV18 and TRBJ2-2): NAGVMQNPRHLVRRRGQEARLRCSPMKGHSHVYWYRQLPEEGLKFMVYLQKENIIDESGMPKERFSAEFPKEGPSILRIQQVVRGDSAAYFCASSPNLAGASAGELFFGEGSRLTVL.

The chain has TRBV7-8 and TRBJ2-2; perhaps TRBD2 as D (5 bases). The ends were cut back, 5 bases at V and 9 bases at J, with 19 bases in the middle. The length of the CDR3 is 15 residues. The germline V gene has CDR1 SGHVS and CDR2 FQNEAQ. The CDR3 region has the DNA TGTGCCAGCAGCCCCCGGGATCTGCCCCGCCGGGAGCTGTTTTTT. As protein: CASSPRDLPRRELFF.

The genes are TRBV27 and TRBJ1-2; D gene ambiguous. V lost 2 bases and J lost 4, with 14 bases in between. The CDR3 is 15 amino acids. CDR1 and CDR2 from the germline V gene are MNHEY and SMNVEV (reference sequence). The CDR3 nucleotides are TGTGCCAGCAGTTTACGGACCTCGGGGATCTATGGCTACACCTTC. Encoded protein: CASSLRTSGIYGYTF.

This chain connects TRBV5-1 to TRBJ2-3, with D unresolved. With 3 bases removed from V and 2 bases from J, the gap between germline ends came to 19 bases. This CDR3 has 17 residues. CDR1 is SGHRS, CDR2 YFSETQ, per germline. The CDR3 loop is CASSSILNKASTDTQYF. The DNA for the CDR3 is TGCGCCAGCAGCTCCATCCTAAACAAGGCCTCCACAGATACGCAGTATTTT. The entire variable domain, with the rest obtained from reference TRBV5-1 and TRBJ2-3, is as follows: KAGVTQTPRYLIKTRGQQVTLSCSPISGHRSVSWYQQTPGQGLQFLFEYFSETQRNKGNFPGRFSGRQFSNSRSEMNVSTLELGDSALYLCASSSILNKASTDTQYFGPGTRLTVL.

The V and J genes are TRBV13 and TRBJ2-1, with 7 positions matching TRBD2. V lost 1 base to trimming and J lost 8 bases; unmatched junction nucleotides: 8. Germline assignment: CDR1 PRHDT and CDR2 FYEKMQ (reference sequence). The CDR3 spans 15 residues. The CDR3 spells CASSLVTSRADEQFF. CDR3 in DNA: TGTGCCAGCAGCTTAGTGACTAGCAGGGCCGATGAGCAGTTCTTC.

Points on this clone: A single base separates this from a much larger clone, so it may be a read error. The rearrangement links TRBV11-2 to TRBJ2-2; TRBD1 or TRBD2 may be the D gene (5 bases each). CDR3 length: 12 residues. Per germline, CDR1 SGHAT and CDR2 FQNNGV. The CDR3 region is CASSTQAGKLFF. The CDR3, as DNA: TGTGCCAGCAGCACACAGGCCGGGAAGCTGTTTTTT.

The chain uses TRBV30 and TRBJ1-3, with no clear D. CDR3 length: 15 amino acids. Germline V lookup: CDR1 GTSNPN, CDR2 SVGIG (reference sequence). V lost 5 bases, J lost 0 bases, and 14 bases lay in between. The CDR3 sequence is CAWGYLAGSGNTIYF. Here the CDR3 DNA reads TGTGCCTGGGGATATCTAGCCGGCTCTGGAAACACCATATATTTT.

CDR3 amino acids: CASGTGTRGSYEQYF. The CDR3 DNA is TGTGCCTCGGGGACCGGGACTAGGGGCTCCTACGAGCAGTACTTC. This chain joins TRBV28 and TRBJ2-7; 8 positions match TRBD2. V shed 11 bases, J shed 0 bases, and the junction held 12 bases outside the gene matches. The CDR3 runs 15 residues. Germline V gene data show CDR1 as MDHEN and CDR2 as SYDVKM.

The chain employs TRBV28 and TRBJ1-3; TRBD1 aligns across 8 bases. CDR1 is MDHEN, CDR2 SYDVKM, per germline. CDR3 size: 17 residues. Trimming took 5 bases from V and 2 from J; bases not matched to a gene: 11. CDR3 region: CASSTGRQGKAGNTIYF. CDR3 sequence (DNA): TGTGCCAGCAGTACGGGGCGACAGGGGAAGGCTGGAAACACCATATATTTT.

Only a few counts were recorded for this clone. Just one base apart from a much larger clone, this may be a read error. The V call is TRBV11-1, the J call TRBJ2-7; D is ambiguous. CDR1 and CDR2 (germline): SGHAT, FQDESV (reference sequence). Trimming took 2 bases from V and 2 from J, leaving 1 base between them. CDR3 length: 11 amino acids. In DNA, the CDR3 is TGTGCCAGCAGCTTAACCTACGAGCAGTACTTC. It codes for CASSLTYEQYF.

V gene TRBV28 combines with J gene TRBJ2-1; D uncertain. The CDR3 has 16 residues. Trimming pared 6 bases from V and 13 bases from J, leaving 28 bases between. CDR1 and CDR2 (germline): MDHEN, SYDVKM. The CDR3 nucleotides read TGTGCCAGCAGCTTCGTCGGTGTCGGGCTACCACCCCACCAGTTCTTC. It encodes CASSFVGVGLPPHQFF.

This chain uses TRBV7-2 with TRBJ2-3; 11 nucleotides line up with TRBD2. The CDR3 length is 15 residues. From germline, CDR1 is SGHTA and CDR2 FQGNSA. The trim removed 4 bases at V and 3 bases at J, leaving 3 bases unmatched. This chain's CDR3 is CASSSGLAVTDTQYF. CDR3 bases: TGTGCCAGCAGCTCGGGACTAGCGGTAACAGATACGCAGTATTTT.

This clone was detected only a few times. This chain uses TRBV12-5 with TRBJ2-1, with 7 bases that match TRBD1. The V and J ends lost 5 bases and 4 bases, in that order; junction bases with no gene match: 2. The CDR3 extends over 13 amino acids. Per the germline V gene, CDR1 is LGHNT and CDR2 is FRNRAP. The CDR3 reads CASGQDRYNEQFF. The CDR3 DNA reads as TGTGCTAGTGGTCAGGACAGGTACAATGAGCAGTTCTTC.

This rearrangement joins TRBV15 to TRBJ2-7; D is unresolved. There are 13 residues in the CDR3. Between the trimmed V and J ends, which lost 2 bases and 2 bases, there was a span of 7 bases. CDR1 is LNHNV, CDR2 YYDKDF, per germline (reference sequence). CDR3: CATSRPGAYEQYF. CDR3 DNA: TGTGCCACCAGCAGACCAGGAGCCTACGAGCAGTACTTC.

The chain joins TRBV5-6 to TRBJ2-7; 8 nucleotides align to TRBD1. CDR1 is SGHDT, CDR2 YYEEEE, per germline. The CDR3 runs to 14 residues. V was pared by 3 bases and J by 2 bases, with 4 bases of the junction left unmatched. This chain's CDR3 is CASSWTGLPYEQYF. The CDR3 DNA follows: TGTGCCAGCAGCTGGACAGGGCTCCCCTACGAGCAGTACTTC.

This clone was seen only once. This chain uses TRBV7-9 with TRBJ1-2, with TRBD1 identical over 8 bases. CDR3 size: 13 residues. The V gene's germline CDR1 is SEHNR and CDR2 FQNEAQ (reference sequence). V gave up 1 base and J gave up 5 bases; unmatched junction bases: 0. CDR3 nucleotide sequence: TGTGCCAGCAGCTTAGGACAGGGGTATGGCTACACCTTC. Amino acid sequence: CASSLGQGYGYTF.

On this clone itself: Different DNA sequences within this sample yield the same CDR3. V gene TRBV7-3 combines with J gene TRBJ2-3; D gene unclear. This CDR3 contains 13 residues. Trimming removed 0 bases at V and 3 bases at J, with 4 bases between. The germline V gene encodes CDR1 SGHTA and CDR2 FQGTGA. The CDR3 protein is CASSLTGTDTQYF. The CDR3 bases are TGTGCCAGCAGCTTAACGGGGACAGATACGCAGTATTTT.

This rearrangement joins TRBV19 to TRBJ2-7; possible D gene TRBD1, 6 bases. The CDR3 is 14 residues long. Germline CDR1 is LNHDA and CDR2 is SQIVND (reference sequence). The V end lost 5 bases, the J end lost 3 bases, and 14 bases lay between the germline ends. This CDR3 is CASSADRLDYEQYF. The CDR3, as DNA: TGTGCCAGTAGTGCCGACAGGTTGGACTACGAGCAGTACTTC.

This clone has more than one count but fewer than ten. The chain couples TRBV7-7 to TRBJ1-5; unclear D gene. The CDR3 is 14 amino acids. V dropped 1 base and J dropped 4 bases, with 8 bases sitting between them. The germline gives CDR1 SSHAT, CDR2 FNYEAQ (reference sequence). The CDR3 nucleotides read TGTGCCAGCAGCTTAGGATGGAAAAATCAGCCCCAGCATTTT. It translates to CASSLGWKNQPQHF.

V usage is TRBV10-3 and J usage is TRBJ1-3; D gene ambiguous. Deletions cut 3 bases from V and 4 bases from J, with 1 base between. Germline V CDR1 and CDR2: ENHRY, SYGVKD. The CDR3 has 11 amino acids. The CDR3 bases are TGTGCCATCAGTGAAGGAAACACCATATATTTT. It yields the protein CAISEGNTIYF.

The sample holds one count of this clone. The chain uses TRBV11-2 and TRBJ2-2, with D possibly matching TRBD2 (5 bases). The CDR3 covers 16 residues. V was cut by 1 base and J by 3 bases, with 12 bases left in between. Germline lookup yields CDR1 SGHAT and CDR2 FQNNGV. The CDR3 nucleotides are TGTGCCAGCAGCTTAGGGGGAGCTCCGGACACCGGGGAGCTGTTTTTT. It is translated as CASSLGGAPDTGELFF.

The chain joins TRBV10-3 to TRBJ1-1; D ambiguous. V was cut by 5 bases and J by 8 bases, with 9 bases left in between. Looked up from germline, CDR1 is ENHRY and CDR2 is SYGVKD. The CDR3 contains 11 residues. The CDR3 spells CAISHGREAFF. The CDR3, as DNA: TGTGCCATCAGTCACGGCCGGGAAGCTTTCTTT.